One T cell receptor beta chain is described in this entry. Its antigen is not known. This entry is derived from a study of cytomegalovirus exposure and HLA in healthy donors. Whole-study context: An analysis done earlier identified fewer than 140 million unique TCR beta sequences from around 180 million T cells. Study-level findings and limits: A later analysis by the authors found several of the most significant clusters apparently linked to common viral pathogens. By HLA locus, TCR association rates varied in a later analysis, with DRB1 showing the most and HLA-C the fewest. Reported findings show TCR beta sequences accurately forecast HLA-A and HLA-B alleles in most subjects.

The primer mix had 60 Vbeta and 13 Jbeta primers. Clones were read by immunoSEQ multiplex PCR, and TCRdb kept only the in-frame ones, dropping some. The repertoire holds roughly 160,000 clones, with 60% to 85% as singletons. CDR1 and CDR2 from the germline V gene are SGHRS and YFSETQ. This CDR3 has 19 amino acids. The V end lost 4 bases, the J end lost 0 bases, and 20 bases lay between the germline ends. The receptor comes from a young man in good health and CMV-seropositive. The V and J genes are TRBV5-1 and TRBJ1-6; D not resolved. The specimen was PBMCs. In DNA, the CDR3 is TGCGCCAGCAGCCTACGAGCGAAAACACTTAGCTCCTATAATTCACCCCTCCACTTT. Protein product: CASSLRAKTLSSYNSPLHF.